The clone carrying this T cell receptor (beta chain) was detected a few times. This sample was taken from a study of blood T cell repertoires in COVID-19. Study context: Spain, Italy and the United States supplied samples that represented acute and convalescent COVID-19.

This CDR3 is built from 14 residues. CDR1 and CDR2 (germline): SQVTM, ANQGSEA. The V and J ends lost 6 bases and 1 base, in that order; junction bases with no gene match: 7. Cohort assignment relied on participant-reported clinical history. TCRdb's table, derived via immunoSEQ multiplex PCR, lists solely in-frame clones and lacks some. The sample records about 130,000 clones, 70% to 90% being singletons. Specimen: PBMCs or T cells enriched from blood (not recorded which). This TCR derives from a woman between 50 and 59 years old who had recovered from COVID-19. This sequence joins TRBV29-1 and TRBJ2-7; 9 bases are a match to TRBD1. The CDR3: CSVGTGTGSYEQYF. In nucleotides, the CDR3 is TGCAGCGTAGGAACCGGGACAGGGTCCTACGAGCAGTACTTC.